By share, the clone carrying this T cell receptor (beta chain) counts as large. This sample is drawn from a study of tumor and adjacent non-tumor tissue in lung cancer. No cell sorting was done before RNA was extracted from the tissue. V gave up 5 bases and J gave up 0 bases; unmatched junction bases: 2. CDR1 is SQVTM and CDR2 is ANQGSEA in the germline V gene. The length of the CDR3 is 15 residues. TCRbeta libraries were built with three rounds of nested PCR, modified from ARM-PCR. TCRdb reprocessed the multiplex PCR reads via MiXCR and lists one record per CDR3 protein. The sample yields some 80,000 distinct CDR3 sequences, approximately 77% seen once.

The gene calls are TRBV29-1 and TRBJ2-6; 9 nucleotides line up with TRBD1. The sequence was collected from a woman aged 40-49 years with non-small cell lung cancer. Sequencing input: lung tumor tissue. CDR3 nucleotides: TGCAGCGTTTCGACAGGGGGCTCTGGGGCCAACGTCCTGACTTTC. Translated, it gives CSVSTGGSGANVLTF.